This is a list of T cell receptor beta chains from one sample in a study of shared T cell receptors in the human thymus. Assay: immunoSEQ multiplex PCR; the TCRdb copy retains only in-frame clones and omits some. The sample holds more than 550,000 clones, over 75% seen once. In addition, the sample was reused for a study of human thymus T cells.

Sequencing was performed on thymocytes. These receptors originate from a girl under three years old with a congenital heart defect. CDR3s include the opening cysteine and the closing phenylalanine or tryptophan. The D gene is left open where the match is weak. Size is stated for part of the rows, as once, few or many counts, or as a class when the clone is expanded.

v_call: TRBV18
d_call: .
clone_size: .
j_call: TRBJ2-5
cdr3_nt: TGTGCCAGCTCGCAGAAACCAGGGGAGACCCAGTACTTC
cdr3_aa: CASSQKPGETQYF

v_call: TRBV4-3
d_call: TRBD1
clone_size: once
j_call: TRBJ1-2
cdr3_nt: TGCGCCAGCAGCCGAAACAGGGGTGGATCAGGACCTAACTATGGCTACACCTTC
cdr3_aa: CASSRNRGGSGPNYGYTF

v_call: TRBV4-1
d_call: TRBD2
clone_size: once
j_call: TRBJ2-4
cdr3_nt: TGCGCCAGCAGCCAGGAAGGGGAGGGTGCCAAAAACATTCAGTACTTC
cdr3_aa: CASSQEGEGAKNIQYF

v_call: TRBV5-4
d_call: .
clone_size: .
j_call: TRBJ1-1
cdr3_nt: TGTGCCAGCAGCCCCGTGGGAGGGGCACACACTGAAGCTTTCTTT
cdr3_aa: CASSPVGGAHTEAFF

v_call: TRBV18
d_call: .
clone_size: .
j_call: TRBJ1-6
cdr3_nt: TGTGCCAGCTCACCGGTTGTGGGACGGAAGGAGGGTTCCTATAATTCACCCCTCCACTTT
cdr3_aa: CASSPVVGRKEGSYNSPLHF

v_call: TRBV7-6
d_call: TRBD1
clone_size: .
j_call: TRBJ2-1
cdr3_nt: TGTGCCAGCAGCTTAGCGCGAATTGGCGAGGACAGGTCCAATGAGCAGTTCTTC
cdr3_aa: CASSLARIGEDRSNEQFF

v_call: TRBV12-5
d_call: .
clone_size: .
j_call: TRBJ1-1
cdr3_nt: TGTGCTAGTGGCCTCCACGACAGTATGAACACTGAAGCTTTCTTT
cdr3_aa: CASGLHDSMNTEAFF

v_call: TRBV2
d_call: .
clone_size: .
j_call: TRBJ1-1
cdr3_nt: TGTGCGGTGGATCTTTACAGGGCGAACACTGAAGCTTTCTTT
cdr3_aa: CAVDLYRANTEAFF

v_call: TRBV6-5
d_call: .
clone_size: .
j_call: TRBJ1-1
cdr3_nt: TGTGCCAGCAGTTACTCGGGCAGGGTGTATGAAGCTTTCTTT
cdr3_aa: CASSYSGRVYEAFF

v_call: TRBV19
d_call: .
clone_size: few
j_call: TRBJ1-2
cdr3_nt: TGTGCCAGTAGTACCCCGGCGGATGGCTACACCTTC
cdr3_aa: CASSTPADGYTF

v_call: TRBV14
d_call: .
clone_size: .
j_call: TRBJ1-1
cdr3_nt: TGTGCCAGCAGCCAAGGGGGAGGGGGGGTAACTGAAGCTTTCTTT
cdr3_aa: CASSQGGGGVTEAFF

v_call: TRBV7-8
d_call: .
clone_size: .
j_call: TRBJ1-5
cdr3_nt: TGTGCCAGCAGCTTGCACAGTGATAGCAATCAGCCCCAGCATTTT
cdr3_aa: CASSLHSDSNQPQHF

v_call: TRBV28
d_call: .
clone_size: once
j_call: TRBJ2-3
cdr3_nt: TGTGCCAGCAGTTTATATAGTCTAGCACTAGGTACGCAGTATTTT
cdr3_aa: CASSLYSLALGTQYF

v_call: TRBV4-1
d_call: TRBD1
clone_size: .
j_call: TRBJ1-2
cdr3_nt: TGCGCCAGCAGCCCCTGGAATTTCGGGACAGGGAGGGGGATGATCTATGGCTACACCTTC
cdr3_aa: CASSPWNFGTGRGMIYGYTF

v_call: TRBV12-5
d_call: .
clone_size: .
j_call: TRBJ2-1
cdr3_nt: TGTGCTAGTGGTTTGGGGATTCTAGAGAGCTCCTACAATGAGCAGTTCTTC
cdr3_aa: CASGLGILESSYNEQFF

v_call: TRBV7-9
d_call: .
clone_size: .
j_call: TRBJ1-1
cdr3_nt: TGTGCCAGCAGCCTCCTTAGGAACACTGAAGCTTTCTTT
cdr3_aa: CASSLLRNTEAFF

v_call: TRBV19
d_call: .
clone_size: .
j_call: TRBJ2-7
cdr3_nt: TGTGCCAGTAGTATAGGCAGGGGCCGACGTCGGCACGAGCAGTACTTC
cdr3_aa: CASSIGRGRRRHEQYF

v_call: TRBV20-1
d_call: .
clone_size: .
j_call: TRBJ2-3
cdr3_nt: TGCAGTGCCCCCGAGGTTACGCAGTATTTT
cdr3_aa: CSAPEVTQYF

v_call: TRBV14
d_call: TRBD1
clone_size: .
j_call: TRBJ2-2
cdr3_nt: TGTGCCAGCAGCCATCTGATCCACCGGGACAGGGGGCCGGCCGGGGAGCTGTTTTTT
cdr3_aa: CASSHLIHRDRGPAGELFF

v_call: TRBV6-5
d_call: TRBD1
clone_size: .
j_call: TRBJ1-2
cdr3_nt: TGTGCCAGCAGTTGGGGACAGGGGAATGGCTACACCTTC
cdr3_aa: CASSWGQGNGYTF

v_call: TRBV28
d_call: TRBD1
clone_size: .
j_call: TRBJ1-1
cdr3_nt: TGTGCCAGCAGGGGGAGGACAGGGGGCGCTTATTCGGGGTGTCAGTTGAGTGCTTTCTTT
cdr3_aa: CASRGRTGGAYSGCQLSAFF

v_call: TRBV5-4
d_call: .
clone_size: .
j_call: TRBJ1-1
cdr3_nt: TGTGCCAGCAGCTCGGGGATGAACACTGAAGCTTTCTTT
cdr3_aa: CASSSGMNTEAFF

v_call: TRBV5-6
d_call: .
clone_size: once
j_call: TRBJ1-2
cdr3_nt: TGTGCCAGCAGCTTCGACCAGGGCTACTATGGCTACACCTTC
cdr3_aa: CASSFDQGYYGYTF

v_call: TRBV12-5
d_call: .
clone_size: .
j_call: TRBJ1-5
cdr3_nt: TGTGCTAGTGGTTTAAAGTGGGGCCATGTCCCCCCACCCCTCCAGCCCCAGCATTTT
cdr3_aa: CASGLKWGHVPPPLQPQHF

v_call: TRBV19
d_call: .
clone_size: .
j_call: TRBJ1-4
cdr3_nt: TGTGCCAGTGCCTCGGACAGAAATAATGAAAAACTGTTTTTT
cdr3_aa: CASASDRNNEKLFF

v_call: TRBV19
d_call: .
clone_size: few
j_call: TRBJ2-3
cdr3_nt: TGTGCCAGTAGTATTCGGGATACGCAGTATTTT
cdr3_aa: CASSIRDTQYF

v_call: TRBV5-4
d_call: TRBD2
clone_size: .
j_call: TRBJ2-7
cdr3_nt: TGTGCCAGCAGCCCGGACCGGGGGGGGAGGGCCTACGAGCAGTACTTC
cdr3_aa: CASSPDRGGRAYEQYF

v_call: TRBV19
d_call: TRBD1
clone_size: .
j_call: TRBJ1-1
cdr3_nt: TGTGCCAGTATCGACAGGGAGACAGAGAACACTGAAGCTTTCTTT
cdr3_aa: CASIDRETENTEAFF

v_call: TRBV15
d_call: TRBD2
clone_size: .
j_call: TRBJ2-1
cdr3_nt: TGTGCCACCAGCCGGCGACTAGCGGGGGGACCCAGCTCCTACAATGAGCAGTTCTTC
cdr3_aa: CATSRRLAGGPSSYNEQFF

v_call: TRBV4-3
d_call: .
clone_size: .
j_call: TRBJ2-2
cdr3_nt: TGCGCCAGCAGCCAAGGGTACGGGGGTGGGGCCGGGGAGCTGTTTTTT
cdr3_aa: CASSQGYGGGAGELFF

v_call: TRBV6-6
d_call: .
clone_size: .
j_call: TRBJ2-7
cdr3_nt: TGTGCCAGCCTGGGACAAGGCCATGATCAGCAGTACTTC
cdr3_aa: CASLGQGHDQQYF

v_call: TRBV4-3
d_call: .
clone_size: .
j_call: TRBJ2-7
cdr3_nt: TGCGCCAGCAGCCAAGAATACCTAAGACACATAATCTACGAGCAGTACTTC
cdr3_aa: CASSQEYLRHIIYEQYF